One sample yielded the 5 T cell receptor beta chains listed below, sequenced in a study of blood T cell repertoires in COVID-19. This table comes from immunoSEQ multiplex PCR, and its TCRdb copy is limited to in-frame clones, with some not included. The table lists 250,000 to 350,000 clones, 89% of them singletons. Source material: peripheral blood. These receptors were obtained from a woman in her thirties or forties who had recovered from COVID-19.

This chain connects TRBV27 to TRBJ2-1; the match to TRBD2 covers 9 bases. The CDR3 runs to 14 residues. Germline loops: CDR1 MNHEY, CDR2 SMNVEV (reference sequence). V shed 3 bases, J shed 6 bases, and the junction held 3 bases outside the gene matches. CDR3 in DNA: TGTGCCAGCAGTTTGATTAGCGGGAGCAATGAGCAGTTCTTC. Protein sequence: CASSLISGSNEQFF.

The chain links TRBV30 to TRBJ2-6, with TRBD1 matching 7 bases. Germline CDR1 GTSNPN, CDR2 SVGIG (reference sequence). The CDR3 spans 15 residues. Trimming at V came to 2 bases and at J to 0 bases, leaving 1 base not matched to a gene. CDR3 DNA sequence: TGTGCCTGGAGTAGGGACAGCTCTGGGGCCAACGTCCTGACTTTC. Translation: CAWSRDSSGANVLTF.

The V and J genes are TRBV6-6 and TRBJ2-1, with D perhaps matching TRBD2 (6 bases). CDR3 length equals 15 residues. Trimming stripped 0 bases from V and 4 bases from J, with 10 bases between. The germline gives CDR1 MNHNY, CDR2 SVGAGI (reference sequence). The CDR3 nucleotides read TGTGCCAGCAGTTACTCGTCGGGAGCGTACAATGAGCAGTTCTTC. As protein: CASSYSSGAYNEQFF.

The V call is TRBV5-1, the J call TRBJ2-7; no clear D gene. V was shortened by 4 bases and J by 0 bases, with 5 bases between the two germline ends. This CDR3 is 12 amino acids long. Germline loops: CDR1 SGHRS, CDR2 YFSETQ. This CDR3 reads CASSASSYEQYF. The DNA of the CDR3 is TGCGCCAGCAGCGCGAGCTCCTACGAGCAGTACTTC.

The rearrangement uses TRBV7-3 and TRBJ2-1, with D perhaps TRBD2 (7 bases). Germline V gene data show CDR1 as SGHTA and CDR2 as FQGTGA. Trimming removed 3 bases at V and 8 bases at J, with 20 bases between. The CDR3 consists of 16 residues. The CDR3 is CASSLAGGGSNDEQFF. For the CDR3, the DNA is TGTGCCAGCAGCTTGGCCGGGGGCGGGAGCAATGATGAGCAGTTCTTC.